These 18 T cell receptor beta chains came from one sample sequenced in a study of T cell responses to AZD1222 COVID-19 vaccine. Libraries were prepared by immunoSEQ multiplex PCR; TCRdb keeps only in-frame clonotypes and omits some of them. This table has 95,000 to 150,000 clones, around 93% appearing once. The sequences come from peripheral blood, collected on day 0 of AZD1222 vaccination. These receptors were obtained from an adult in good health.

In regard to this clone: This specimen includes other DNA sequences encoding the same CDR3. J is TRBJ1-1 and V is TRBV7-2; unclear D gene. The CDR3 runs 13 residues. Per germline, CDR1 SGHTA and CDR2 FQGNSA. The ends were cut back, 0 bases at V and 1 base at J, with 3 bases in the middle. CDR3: CASSLAQNTEAFF. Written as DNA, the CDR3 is TGTGCCAGCAGCTTAGCTCAGAACACTGAAGCTTTCTTT.

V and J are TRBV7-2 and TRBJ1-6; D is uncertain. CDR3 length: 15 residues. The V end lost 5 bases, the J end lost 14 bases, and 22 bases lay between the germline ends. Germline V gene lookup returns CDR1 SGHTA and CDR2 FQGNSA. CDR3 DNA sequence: TGTGCCAGCAGCAATAAGACCGGGCCCCCCGGGACCCTCCACTTT. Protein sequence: CASSNKTGPPGTLHF.

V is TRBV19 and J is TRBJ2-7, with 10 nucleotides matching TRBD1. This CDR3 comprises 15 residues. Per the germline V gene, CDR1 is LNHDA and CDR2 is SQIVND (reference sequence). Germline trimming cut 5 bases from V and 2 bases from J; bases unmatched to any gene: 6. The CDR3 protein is CASSETGQGAYEQYF. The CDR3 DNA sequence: TGTGCCAGTAGTGAAACCGGACAGGGGGCCTACGAGCAGTACTTC. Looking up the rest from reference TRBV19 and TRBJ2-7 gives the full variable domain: DGGITQSPKYLFRKEGQNVTLSCEQNLNHDAMYWYRQDPGQGLRLIYYSQIVNDFQKGDIAEGYSVSREKKESFPLTVTSAQKNPTAFYLCASSETGQGAYEQYFGPGTRLTVT.

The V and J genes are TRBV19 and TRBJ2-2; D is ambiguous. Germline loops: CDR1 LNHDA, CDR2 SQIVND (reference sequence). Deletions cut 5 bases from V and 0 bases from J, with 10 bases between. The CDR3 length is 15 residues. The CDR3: CASSPPDANTGELFF. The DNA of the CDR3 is TGTGCCAGTAGTCCCCCGGACGCGAACACCGGGGAGCTGTTTTTT.

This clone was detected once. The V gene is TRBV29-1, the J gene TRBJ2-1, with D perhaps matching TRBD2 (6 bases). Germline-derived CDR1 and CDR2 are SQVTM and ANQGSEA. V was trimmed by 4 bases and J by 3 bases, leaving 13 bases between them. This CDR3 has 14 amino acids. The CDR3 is CSVVEGGSYNEQFF. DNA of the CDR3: TGCAGCGTTGTGGAGGGAGGTAGCTACAATGAGCAGTTCTTC.

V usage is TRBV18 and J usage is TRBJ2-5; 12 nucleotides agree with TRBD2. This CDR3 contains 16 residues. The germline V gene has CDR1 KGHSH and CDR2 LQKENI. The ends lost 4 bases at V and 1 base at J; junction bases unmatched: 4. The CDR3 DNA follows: TGTGCCAGCTCACGAGGACTAGCGGGACCCCAAGAGACCCAGTACTTC. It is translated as CASSRGLAGPQETQYF. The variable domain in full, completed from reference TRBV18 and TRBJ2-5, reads NAGVMQNPRHLVRRRGQEARLRCSPMKGHSHVYWYRQLPEEGLKFMVYLQKENIIDESGMPKERFSAEFPKEGPSILRIQQVVRGDSAAYFCASSRGLAGPQETQYFGPGTRLLVL.

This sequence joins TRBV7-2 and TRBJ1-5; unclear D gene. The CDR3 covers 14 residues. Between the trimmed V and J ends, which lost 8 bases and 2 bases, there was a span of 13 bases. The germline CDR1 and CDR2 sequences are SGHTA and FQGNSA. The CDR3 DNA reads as TGTGCCAGCTGCCCACGGGCCGGCAATCAGCCCCAGCATTTT. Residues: CASCPRAGNQPQHF.

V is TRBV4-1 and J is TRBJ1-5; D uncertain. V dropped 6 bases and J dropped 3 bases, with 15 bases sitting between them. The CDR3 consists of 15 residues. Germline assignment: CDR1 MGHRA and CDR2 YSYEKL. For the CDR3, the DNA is TGCGCCAGCAGGCTGGCGTGGGCGAACAATCAGCCCCAGCATTTT. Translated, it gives CASRLAWANNQPQHF.

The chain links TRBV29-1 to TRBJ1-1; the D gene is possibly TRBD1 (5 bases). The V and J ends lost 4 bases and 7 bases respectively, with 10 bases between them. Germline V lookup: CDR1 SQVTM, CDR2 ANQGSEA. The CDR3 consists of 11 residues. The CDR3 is CSVVRDGEAFF. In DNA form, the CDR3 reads TGCAGCGTTGTCCGGGACGGTGAAGCTTTCTTT.

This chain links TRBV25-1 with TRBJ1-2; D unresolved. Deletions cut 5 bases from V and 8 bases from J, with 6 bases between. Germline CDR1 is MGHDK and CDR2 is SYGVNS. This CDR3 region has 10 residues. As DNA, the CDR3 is TGTGCCAGCAGTTTTATAGGCTACACCTTC. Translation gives CASSFIGYTF.

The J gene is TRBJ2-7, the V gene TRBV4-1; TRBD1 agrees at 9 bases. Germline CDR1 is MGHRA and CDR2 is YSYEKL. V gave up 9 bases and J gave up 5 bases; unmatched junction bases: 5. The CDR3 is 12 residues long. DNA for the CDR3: TGCGCCAGGGGGACAGGGCCCAACGAGCAGTACTTC. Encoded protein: CARGTGPNEQYF.

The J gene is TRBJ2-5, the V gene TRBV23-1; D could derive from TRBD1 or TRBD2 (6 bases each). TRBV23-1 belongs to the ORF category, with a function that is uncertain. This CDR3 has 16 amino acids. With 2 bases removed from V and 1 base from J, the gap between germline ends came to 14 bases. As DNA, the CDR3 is TGCGCCAGCAGTCAAGGGGGCATCGGGGGCCAAGAGACCCAGTACTTC. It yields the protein CASSQGGIGGQETQYF.

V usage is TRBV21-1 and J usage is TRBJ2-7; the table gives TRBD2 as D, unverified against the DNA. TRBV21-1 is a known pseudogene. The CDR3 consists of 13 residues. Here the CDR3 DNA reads TGTGCCAGCAGCTCTTCCCGGTCCTACGAGCAGTACTTC. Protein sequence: CASSSSRSYEQYF.

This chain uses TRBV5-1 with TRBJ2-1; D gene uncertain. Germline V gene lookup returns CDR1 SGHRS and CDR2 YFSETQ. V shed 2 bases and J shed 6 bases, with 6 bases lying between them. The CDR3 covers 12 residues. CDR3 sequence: CASSFPPNEQFF. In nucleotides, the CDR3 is TGCGCCAGCAGCTTTCCTCCCAATGAGCAGTTCTTC.

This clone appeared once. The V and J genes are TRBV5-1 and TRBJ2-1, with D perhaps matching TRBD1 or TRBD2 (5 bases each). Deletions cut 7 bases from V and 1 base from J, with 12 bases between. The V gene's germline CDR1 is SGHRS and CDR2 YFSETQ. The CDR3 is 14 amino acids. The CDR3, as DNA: TGCGCCAGCGGGGGTGGTGGATCCTACAATGAGCAGTTCTTC. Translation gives CASGGGGSYNEQFF.

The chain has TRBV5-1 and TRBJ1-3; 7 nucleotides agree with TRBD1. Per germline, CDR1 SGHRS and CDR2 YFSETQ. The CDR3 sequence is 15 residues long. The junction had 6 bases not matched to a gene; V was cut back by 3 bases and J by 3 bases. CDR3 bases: TGCGCCAGCAGCTCAACCGGGACAGATGGAAACACCATATATTTT. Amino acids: CASSSTGTDGNTIYF.

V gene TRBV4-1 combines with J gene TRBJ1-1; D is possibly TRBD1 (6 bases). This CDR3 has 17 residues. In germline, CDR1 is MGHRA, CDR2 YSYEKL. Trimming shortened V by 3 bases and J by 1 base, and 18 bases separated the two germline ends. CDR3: CASSHRGGRFANTEAFF. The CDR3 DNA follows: TGCGCCAGCAGCCATCGTGGGGGGCGATTTGCGAACACTGAAGCTTTCTTT.

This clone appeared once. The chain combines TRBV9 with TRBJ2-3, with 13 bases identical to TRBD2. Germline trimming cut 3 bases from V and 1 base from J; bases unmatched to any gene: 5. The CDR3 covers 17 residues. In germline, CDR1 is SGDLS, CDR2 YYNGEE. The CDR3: CASSAPTSGGGTDTQYF. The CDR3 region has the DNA TGTGCCAGCAGCGCCCCAACTAGCGGGGGGGGCACAGATACGCAGTATTTT.